The rows below give T cell receptor beta chains drawn from one sample of a study of blood T cell repertoires in COVID-19. Sequenced by immunoSEQ multiplex PCR; TCRdb stores in-frame clones only, minus some. This sample carries some 70,000 clones, around four fifths of them seen once, and the ten largest clones take approximately 15%. Material: peripheral blood. The receptors shown here come from a man between 60 and 70 years old with COVID-19, enrolled during active disease. Both conserved end residues are part of each CDR3. The D gene is left open where the match is weak. Rows may omit the clone size; those that give it use once, few, many or a size class.

>.|.|TRBV7-9|TRBJ1-1
TGTGCCAGCAGCTGGGGCCCAACTTATGAAGCTTTCTTT
CASSWGPTYEAFF
>.|.|TRBV5-6|TRBJ1-4
TGTGCCAGCAGCTTGGCCAGGACAGATGAAAAACTGTTTTTT
CASSLARTDEKLFF
>few|.|TRBV14|TRBJ2-1
TGTGCCAGCAGCCAAGTTTTTGTAAGGGGTGAGCAGTTCTTC
CASSQVFVRGEQFF
>.|TRBD1|TRBV25-1|TRBJ1-1
TGTGCCAGCAGTGACGACAGGGGAAGTGGGGCTGAAGCTTTCTTT
CASSDDRGSGAEAFF
>.|.|TRBV6-5|TRBJ2-5
TGTGCCAGCCCGAGGGGGACGGAGCAAGAGACCCAGTACTTC
CASPRGTEQETQYF
>.|.|TRBV5-1|TRBJ1-4
TGCGCCAGCAGCACGGGATGGGCGATGGGTGAAAAACTGTTTTTT
CASSTGWAMGEKLFF
>few|.|TRBV6-6|TRBJ2-7
TGTGCCAGCAGACGAGCCCGGGACAACTCCTACGAGCAGTACTTC
CASRRARDNSYEQYF
>.|TRBD2|TRBV15|TRBJ2-5
TGTGCCACCAGCAGAAGGACTAGAGATAGGGAGACCCAGTACTTC
CATSRRTRDRETQYF
>.|.|TRBV5-1|TRBJ2-3
TGCGCCAGCAGCTTGGATGGAGAAGATACGCAGTATTTT
CASSLDGEDTQYF
>few|.|TRBV19|TRBJ1-2
TGTGCCAGTAGCACTAACGCTCGAGACGGAAACTATGGCTACACCTTC
CASSTNARDGNYGYTF
>.|TRBD1|TRBV28|TRBJ1-5
TGTGCCAGCAGTTTAGGGACAGGGAGCAATCAGCCCCAGCATTTT
CASSLGTGSNQPQHF
>few|.|TRBV9|TRBJ2-3
TGTGCCAGCAGCGCTACAGGGCAGGGCACAGATACGCAGTATTTT
CASSATGQGTDTQYF
>.|TRBD1|TRBV6-5|TRBJ1-4
TGTGCCAGCAGTTACCGGACAGGACCGAATGAAAAACTGTTTTTT
CASSYRTGPNEKLFF
>few|.|TRBV23-1|TRBJ1-1
TGCGCCAGCAGTCAGTTAGAGTGGAGCACTGAAGCTTTCTTT
CASSQLEWSTEAFF
>.|.|TRBV3-1/TRBV3-2|TRBJ2-3
TGTGCCAGCAGCCAACGGGAAGACACAGATACGCAGTATTTT
CASSQREDTDTQYF
>.|TRBD1|TRBV6-6|TRBJ1-6
TGTGCCAGCAGTCCTATTTCATTAACAGGGGGAAATTCACCCCTCCACTTT
CASSPISLTGGNSPLHF
>few|TRBD1|TRBV19|TRBJ1-5
TGTGCCAGTAGTATTCACGACAGGGGAGATCAGCCCCAGCATTTT
CASSIHDRGDQPQHF
>.|.|TRBV7-3|TRBJ2-3
TGTGCCAGCAGCTTATCAGGGCTCGATACGCAGTATTTT
CASSLSGLDTQYF
>.|.|TRBV28|TRBJ1-2
TGTGCCAGCAGTACATCCGGGAGTCCCGACTTC
CASSTSGSPDF
>.|.|TRBV30|TRBJ1-2
TGTGCCTGGAGCCCCGGGTACGACGGGAGTGGCTACACCTTC
CAWSPGYDGSGYTF
>.|TRBD1|TRBV24-1|TRBJ2-1
TGTGCCACCAGTGACCCCTCGGACAGGGGGCGAGTAAATGAGCAGTTCTTC
CATSDPSDRGRVNEQFF
>.|.|TRBV2|TRBJ1-3
TGTGCCAGCAGTGAACTGTGGGGAGAGGCCACCATATATTTT
CASSELWGEATIYF
>.|TRBD1|TRBV6-5|TRBJ1-5
TGTGCCAGCAGTTTAAGGGGACAGGGACGGCATCAGCCCCAGCATTTT
CASSLRGQGRHQPQHF
>.|.|TRBV30|TRBJ2-2
TGTGCCTGTTCGGACTGGAACACCGGGGAGCTGTTTTTT
CACSDWNTGELFF
>.|TRBD1|TRBV9|TRBJ2-7
TGTGCCAGCAGCGATGGGACAGGGAAATACGAGCAGTACTTC
CASSDGTGKYEQYF
>once|TRBD2|TRBV5-1|TRBJ2-7
TGCGCCAGCAGGCTGGGGACTAGCGGGAGCTACGAGCAGTACTTC
CASRLGTSGSYEQYF
>.|.|TRBV13|TRBJ1-1
TGTGCCAGCAGCTTATGGGGGGAGTCATCAGCTTTCTTT
CASSLWGESSAFF
>.|.|TRBV10-3|TRBJ1-6
TGTGCCACCAAGACAGACTATAATTCACCCCTCCACTTT
CATKTDYNSPLHF
>.|.|TRBV2|TRBJ1-5
TGTGCCAGTCAGGGACAAAACAATCAGCCCCAGCATTTT
CASQGQNNQPQHF
>.|.|TRBV10-1|TRBJ2-2
TGCGCCCTAGTCACGGATTCTGGCCATGGCGGGGAGCTGTTTTTT
CALVTDSGHGGELFF
>once|TRBD1|TRBV11-2|TRBJ1-1
TGTGCCAGCAGCTTAGGAGTAACGGCAGGGGGGTCGGACACTGAAGCTTTCTTT
CASSLGVTAGGSDTEAFF
>.|.|TRBV7-9|TRBJ1-2
TGTGCCAGCAGGGACATGGGGGGCTACACCTTC
CASRDMGGYTF
>medium-sized|TRBD2|TRBV6-6|TRBJ2-5
TGTGCCAGCAGTTACTCGGGCGGGAGGGGAGAGACCCAGTACTTC
CASSYSGGRGETQYF
>few|.|TRBV21-1|TRBJ1-5
TGTGCCCTCGGAGGGTTTCAGCCCCAGCATTTT
CALGGFQPQHF
>many|.|TRBV7-9|TRBJ2-7
TGTGCCAGCAGCTTAGCGTCCACAGGAGCCCACTACGAGCAGTACTTC
CASSLASTGAHYEQYF
>.|.|TRBV11-2|TRBJ2-3
TGTGCCAGCAGCTTAGGTCGAGATACGCAGTATTTT
CASSLGRDTQYF
>.|.|TRBV5-6|TRBJ1-2
TGTGCCAGCAGCTTGGGAAATACAGGGAACTATGGCTACACCTTC
CASSLGNTGNYGYTF
>.|.|TRBV18|TRBJ2-5
TGTGCCAGCTCACAGAACTGGCAGGGAGGCCAAGAGACCCAGTACTTC
CASSQNWQGGQETQYF
>medium-sized|TRBD1|TRBV18|TRBJ1-5
TGTGCCAGCTCACCTGGTGCGGACAGGGTGGATCAGCCCCAGCATTTT
CASSPGADRVDQPQHF
>once|.|TRBV5-1|TRBJ2-7
TGCGCCAGCAGCTTGAACGGCGAGCAGTACTTC
CASSLNGEQYF
>.|TRBD2|TRBV12-5|TRBJ2-2
TGTGCTAGTGATTCTCTAGCGGGAGTAGGAACCGGGGAGCTGTTTTTT
CASDSLAGVGTGELFF
>.|.|TRBV11-2|TRBJ2-7
TGTGCCAGCAGCGGCCCAGCGCCTTACGAGCAGTACTTC
CASSGPAPYEQYF
>.|.|TRBV6-6|TRBJ2-1
TGTGCCAGCAGTTACCCCAGCGGAGAGGTCAATGAGCAGTTCTTC
CASSYPSGEVNEQFF
>.|.|TRBV19|TRBJ1-5
TGTGCCAGTAGTATCAGGGAAGGACAGCCCCAGCATTTT
CASSIREGQPQHF
>.|TRBD1|TRBV11-2|TRBJ2-2
TGTGCCAGCAGCCTCGGGACAGTTTCGAACACCGGGGAGCTGTTTTTT
CASSLGTVSNTGELFF
>.|.|TRBV6-2/TRBV6-3|TRBJ1-5
TGTGCCAGCAGTTACTCGTCCAGGGGTGGCAATCAGCCCCAGCATTTT
CASSYSSRGGNQPQHF
>.|TRBD2|TRBV6-1|TRBJ2-7
TGTGCCAGCAGTGACCCCGGGGGGGCGGACGAGCAGTACTTC
CASSDPGGADEQYF
>.|TRBD1|TRBV5-1|TRBJ2-6
TGCGCCAGCAACGTACAGGGGTTGGGATCTGGGGCCAACGTCCTGACTTTC
CASNVQGLGSGANVLTF
>.|.|TRBV12-3/TRBV12-4|TRBJ2-5
TGTGCCAGCAGCCGGACTGGAGAGACCCAGTACTTC
CASSRTGETQYF
>.|.|TRBV28|TRBJ1-4
TGTGCCAGCAGGGAGCTCGGGGGAATGAAAAAACTGTTTTTT
CASRELGGMKKLFF
>few|.|TRBV11-2|TRBJ2-7
TGTGCCAGCAGCTTCGTTTACGAGCAGTACTTC
CASSFVYEQYF
>.|.|TRBV7-9|TRBJ2-1
TGTGCCAGCAGCTTTAACCAGGGAGGAAATGAGCAGTTCTTC
CASSFNQGGNEQFF
>.|TRBD1|TRBV7-9|TRBJ1-2
TGTGCCAGCAGCGACCGACAGGGTAACCATGGCTACACCTTC
CASSDRQGNHGYTF
>.|TRBD1|TRBV2|TRBJ1-4
TGTGCCAGCAGTAGGGGACAGGGGCCGGATGAAAAACTGTTTTTT
CASSRGQGPDEKLFF
>.|.|TRBV5-6|TRBJ1-4
TGTGCCAGCAGCCCCCAGGTCCGCTATGCAACTAATGAAAAACTGTTTTTT
CASSPQVRYATNEKLFF
>.|.|TRBV5-6|TRBJ1-1
TGTGCCAGCAGCTTGGACAGGTTTGGAGACACTGAAGCTTTCTTT
CASSLDRFGDTEAFF
>few|.|TRBV5-6|TRBJ1-4
TGTGCCAGCAGCTTGGGGGCCCAGGCAACTAATGAAAAACTGTTTTTT
CASSLGAQATNEKLFF
>.|TRBD1|TRBV5-1|TRBJ2-7
TGCGCCAGCAGCCGGACAGGGGCGAGCTCCTACGAGCAGTACTTC
CASSRTGASSYEQYF
>.|TRBD1|TRBV29-1|TRBJ1-1
TGCAGCGCAGGCAGGGGGCGTGAGTGGACTGAAGCTTTCTTT
CSAGRGREWTEAFF